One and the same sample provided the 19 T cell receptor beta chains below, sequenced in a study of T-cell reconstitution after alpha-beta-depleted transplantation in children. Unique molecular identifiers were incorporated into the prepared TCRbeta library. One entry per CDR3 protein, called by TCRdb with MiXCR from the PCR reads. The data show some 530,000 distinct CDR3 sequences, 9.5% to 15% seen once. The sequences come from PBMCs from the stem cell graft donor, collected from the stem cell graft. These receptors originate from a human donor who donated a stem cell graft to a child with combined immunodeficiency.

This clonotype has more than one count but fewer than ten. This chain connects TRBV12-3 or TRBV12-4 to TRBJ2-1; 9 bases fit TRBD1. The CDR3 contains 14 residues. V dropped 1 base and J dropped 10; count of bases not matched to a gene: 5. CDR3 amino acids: CASSLVGQGSEQFF. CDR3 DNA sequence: TGTGCCAGCAGTTTAGTGGGACAGGGTAGCGAGCAGTTCTTC.

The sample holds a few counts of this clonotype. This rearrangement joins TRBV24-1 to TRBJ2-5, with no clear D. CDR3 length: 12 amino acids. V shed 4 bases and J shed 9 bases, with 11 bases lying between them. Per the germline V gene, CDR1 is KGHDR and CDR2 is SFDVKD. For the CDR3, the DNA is TGTGCCACCAGTGAGCAACCCGGGCCCCAGTACTTC. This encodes CATSEQPGPQYF.

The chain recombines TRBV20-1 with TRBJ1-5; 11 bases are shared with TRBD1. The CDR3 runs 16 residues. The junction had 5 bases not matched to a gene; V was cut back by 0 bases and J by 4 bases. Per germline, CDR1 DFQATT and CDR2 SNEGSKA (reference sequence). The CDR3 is CSARDTGTGGNQPQHF. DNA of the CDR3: TGCAGTGCTAGAGATACCGGGACAGGGGGGAATCAGCCCCAGCATTTT.

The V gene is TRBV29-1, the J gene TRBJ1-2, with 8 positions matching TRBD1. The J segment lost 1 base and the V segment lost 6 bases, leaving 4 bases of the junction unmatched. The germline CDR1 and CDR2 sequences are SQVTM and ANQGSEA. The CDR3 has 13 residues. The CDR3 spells CSVGGQGNYGYTF. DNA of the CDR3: TGCAGCGTCGGCGGACAGGGTAACTATGGCTACACCTTC.

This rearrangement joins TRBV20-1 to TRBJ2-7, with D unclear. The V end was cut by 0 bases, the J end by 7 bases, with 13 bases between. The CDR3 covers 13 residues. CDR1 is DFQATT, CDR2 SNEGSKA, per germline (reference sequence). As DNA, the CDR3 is TGCAGTGCTAGAGACCGGAGAGGTCGAGAGCAGTACTTC. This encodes CSARDRRGREQYF.

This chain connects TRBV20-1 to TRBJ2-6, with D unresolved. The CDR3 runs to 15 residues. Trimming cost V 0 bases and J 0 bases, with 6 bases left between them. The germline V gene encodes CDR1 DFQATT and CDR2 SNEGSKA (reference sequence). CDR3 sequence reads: CSAREAGSGANVLTF. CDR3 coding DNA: TGCAGTGCTAGAGAGGCTGGCTCTGGGGCCAACGTCCTGACTTTC.

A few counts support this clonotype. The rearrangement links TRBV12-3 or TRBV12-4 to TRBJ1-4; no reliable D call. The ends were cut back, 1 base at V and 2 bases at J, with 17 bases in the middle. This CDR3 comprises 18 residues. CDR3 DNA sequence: TGTGCCAGCAGTTTAGTCGGGTTAGGAACGGTTACTAATGAAAAACTGTTTTTT. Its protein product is CASSLVGLGTVTNEKLFF.

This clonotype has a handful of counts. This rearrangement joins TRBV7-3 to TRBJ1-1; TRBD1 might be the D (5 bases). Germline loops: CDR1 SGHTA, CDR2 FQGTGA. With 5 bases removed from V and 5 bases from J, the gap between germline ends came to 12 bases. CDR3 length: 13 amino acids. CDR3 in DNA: TGTGCCAGCAGCCCCAGGGCCGGGACTGAAGCTTTCTTT. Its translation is CASSPRAGTEAFF.

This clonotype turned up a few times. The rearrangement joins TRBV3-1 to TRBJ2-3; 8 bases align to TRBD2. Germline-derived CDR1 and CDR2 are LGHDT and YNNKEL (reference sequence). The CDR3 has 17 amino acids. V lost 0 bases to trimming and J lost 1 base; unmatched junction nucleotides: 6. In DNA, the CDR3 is TGTGCCAGCAGCCAAGACCCAGCGGGAGAGGGCACAGATACGCAGTATTTT. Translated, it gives CASSQDPAGEGTDTQYF.

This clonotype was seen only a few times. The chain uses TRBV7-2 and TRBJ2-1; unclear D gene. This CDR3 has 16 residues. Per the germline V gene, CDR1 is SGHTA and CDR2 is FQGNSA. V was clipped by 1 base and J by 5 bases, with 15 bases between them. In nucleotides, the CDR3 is TGTGCCAGCAGCTTAGAACTCCAGCGAGCGCACAATGAGCAGTTCTTC. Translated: CASSLELQRAHNEQFF.

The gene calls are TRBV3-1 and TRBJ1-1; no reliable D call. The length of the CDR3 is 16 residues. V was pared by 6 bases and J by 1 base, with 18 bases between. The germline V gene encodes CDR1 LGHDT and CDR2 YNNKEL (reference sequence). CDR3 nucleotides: TGTGCCAGCAGGGCCCGGGCGGTTTCGTCGAACACTGAAGCTTTCTTT. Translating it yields CASRARAVSSNTEAFF. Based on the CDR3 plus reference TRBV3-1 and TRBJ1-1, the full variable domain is DTAVSQTPKYLVTQMGNDKSIKCEQNLGHDTMYWYKQDSKKFLKIMFSYNNKELIINETVPNRFSPKSPDKAHLNLHINSLELGDSAVYFCASRARAVSSNTEAFFGQGTRLTVV.

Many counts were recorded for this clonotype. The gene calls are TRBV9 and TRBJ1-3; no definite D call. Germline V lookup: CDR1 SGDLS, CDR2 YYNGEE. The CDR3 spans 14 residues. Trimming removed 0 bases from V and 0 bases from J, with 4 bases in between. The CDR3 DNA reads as TGTGCCAGCAGCGTAGACCCCTCTGGAAACACCATATATTTT. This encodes CASSVDPSGNTIYF.

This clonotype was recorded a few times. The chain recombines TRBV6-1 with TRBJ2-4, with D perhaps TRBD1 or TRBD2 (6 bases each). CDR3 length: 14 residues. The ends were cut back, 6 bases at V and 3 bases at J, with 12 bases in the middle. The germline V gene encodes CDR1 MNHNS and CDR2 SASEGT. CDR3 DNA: TGTGCCAGCAGACGCAGGGGAGGCAAAAACATTCAGTACTTC. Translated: CASRRRGGKNIQYF.

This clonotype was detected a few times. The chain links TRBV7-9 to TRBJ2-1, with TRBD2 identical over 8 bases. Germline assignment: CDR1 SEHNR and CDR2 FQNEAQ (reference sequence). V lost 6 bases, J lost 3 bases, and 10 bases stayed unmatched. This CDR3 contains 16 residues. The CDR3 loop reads CASRGGPGLGYNEQFF. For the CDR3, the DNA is TGTGCCAGCAGGGGGGGGCCGGGACTAGGCTACAATGAGCAGTTCTTC.

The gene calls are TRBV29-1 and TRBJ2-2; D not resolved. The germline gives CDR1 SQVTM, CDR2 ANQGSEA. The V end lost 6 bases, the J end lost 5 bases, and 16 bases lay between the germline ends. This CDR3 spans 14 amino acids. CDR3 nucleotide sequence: TGCAGCGTGACCCGGACCCTGGAGACCGGGGAGCTGTTTTTT. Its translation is CSVTRTLETGELFF.

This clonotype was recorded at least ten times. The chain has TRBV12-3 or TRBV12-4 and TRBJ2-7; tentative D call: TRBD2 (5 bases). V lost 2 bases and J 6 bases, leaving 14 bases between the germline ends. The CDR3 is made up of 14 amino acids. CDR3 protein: CASSLLPARVEQYF. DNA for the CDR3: TGTGCCAGCAGTTTATTGCCAGCGAGGGTCGAGCAGTACTTC.

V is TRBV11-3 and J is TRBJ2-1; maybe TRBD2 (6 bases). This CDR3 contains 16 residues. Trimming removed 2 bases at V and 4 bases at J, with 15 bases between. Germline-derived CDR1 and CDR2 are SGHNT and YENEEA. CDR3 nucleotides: TGTGCCAGCAGCTTAACCCCCGGCGGGAAGTACAATGAGCAGTTCTTC. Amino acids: CASSLTPGGKYNEQFF.

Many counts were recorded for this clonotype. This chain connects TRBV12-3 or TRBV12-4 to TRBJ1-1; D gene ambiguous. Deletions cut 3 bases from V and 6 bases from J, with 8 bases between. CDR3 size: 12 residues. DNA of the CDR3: TGTGCCAGCAGTTTCCCAGGTCCTGAAGCTTTCTTT. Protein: CASSFPGPEAFF.

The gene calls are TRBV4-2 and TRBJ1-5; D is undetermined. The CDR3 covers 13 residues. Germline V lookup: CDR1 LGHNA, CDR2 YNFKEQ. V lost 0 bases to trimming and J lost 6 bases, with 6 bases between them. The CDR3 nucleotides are TGTGCCAGCAGCCAAGAATTAGCTCAGCCCCAGCATTTT. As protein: CASSQELAQPQHF.